This is a list of T cell receptor beta chains from one sample in a study of early T cells in non-severe SARS-CoV-2 infection. TCRdb reanalysed the 5' RACE reads using MiXCR and keeps one entry per CDR3 protein. The sample contains fewer than 85,000 distinct CDR3 sequences, 15% to 17% of which appear only once. The sequenced sample consisted of whole blood. Receptors were obtained from an adult who was a healthcare worker with PCR-confirmed SARS-CoV-2 infection or an uninfected control (not recorded which). Both conserved end residues are part of each CDR3. D genes are given only for firm matches. Expanded clones get a size class; other rows say once, few or many, or leave the size out.

d_gene | j_gene | abundance | v_gene | CDR3nt | CDR3aa
TRBD2 | TRBJ2-7 | - | TRBV6-5 | TGTGCCAGCAGCCCTGGGCGGGGGGCCTACGAGCAGTACTTC | CASSPGRGAYEQYF
- | TRBJ2-7 | once | TRBV10-3 | TGTGCCATCAGTGAGAGCAGCTACGAGCAGTACTTC | CAISESSYEQYF
TRBD2 | TRBJ2-7 | many | TRBV6-5 | TGTGCCAGCAGTTACTCGAAACAACTAGCGGGTCGCAGCGCCTACGAGCAGTACTTC | CASSYSKQLAGRSAYEQYF
- | TRBJ2-5 | - | TRBV7-6 | TGTGCCAGCAGCTTAGTTGGGGGAGGATCCGGTGAGACCCAGTACTTC | CASSLVGGGSGETQYF
- | TRBJ2-3 | few | TRBV19 | TGTGCCAGTAGTGTCGCCGGGCGGACAGATACGCAGTATTTT | CASSVAGRTDTQYF
- | TRBJ2-6 | few | TRBV5-4 | TGTGCCAGCGTGGGTTCTGGGGCCAACGTCCTGACTTTC | CASVGSGANVLTF
- | TRBJ1-6 | few | TRBV7-9 | TGTGCCAGCAGCTTAGCACCAGACGTACTGTCACCCCTCCACTTT | CASSLAPDVLSPLHF
- | TRBJ2-1 | few | TRBV5-4 | TGTGCCAGCAGCTTGGCCACGTACAATGAGCAGTTCTTC | CASSLATYNEQFF
TRBD1 | TRBJ2-2 | - | TRBV29-1 | TGCAGCGCGTCCCGGACAGGGGCCAGCGGGGAGCTGTTTTTT | CSASRTGASGELFF
- | TRBJ2-7 | - | TRBV3-1 | TGTGCCAGCAGCCAAGCGGGCACTGACTACGAGCAGTACTTC | CASSQAGTDYEQYF
- | TRBJ1-1 | many | TRBV5-6 | TGTGCCAGCAGCTTGGCGGGAGTCAGGCTGAACACTGAAGCTTTCTTT | CASSLAGVRLNTEAFF
- | TRBJ2-3 | - | TRBV5-8 | TGTGCCAGCAGCCTGGGCCGACCGAGTAGAGATACGCAGTATTTT | CASSLGRPSRDTQYF
TRBD2 | TRBJ2-5 | many | TRBV29-1 | TGCAGCGTTGAACGAGCGGGAGGGCCCCAAGAGACCCAGTACTTC | CSVERAGGPQETQYF
- | TRBJ1-2 | - | TRBV9 | TGTGCCAGCAGCCCACTCATCCAAGGAGGGTATGGCTACACCTTC | CASSPLIQGGYGYTF
TRBD2 | TRBJ2-3 | once | TRBV20-1 | TGCAGTGCTAGAGATATGTCTAGCGGGGCAGATACGCAGTATTTT | CSARDMSSGADTQYF
- | TRBJ2-7 | - | TRBV6-5 | TGTGCCAGCAGTCAGGGTACTCCCGGGTCCTACGAGCAGTACTTC | CASSQGTPGSYEQYF
TRBD1 | TRBJ1-2 | many | TRBV3-1 | TGTGCCAGCAGCCAAAATGTCTGGGGACAGAACTATGGCTACACCTTC | CASSQNVWGQNYGYTF
TRBD2 | TRBJ2-1 | many | TRBV7-6 | TGTGCCAGCTGTCTGGGACTATCGCCCTACAATGAGCAGTTCTTC | CASCLGLSPYNEQFF